The 32 T cell receptor beta chains given below trace back to one sample, sequenced in a study of T cells in Graves' hyperthyroidism and ophthalmopathy. Regions amplified from RNA transcripts were the TCR beta CDR3 regions. TCR CDR3 regions were first amplified by RT-PCR with HTBI primers. TCRdb re-called the multiplex PCR reads with MiXCR, one entry per CDR3 protein. The table shows fewer than 500,000 distinct CDR3 sequences, with 14% to 15% occurring only once. The sample comprised blood. These receptor sequences come from a man aged 18 to 30 with Graves' ophthalmopathy.

This clonotype was recorded a few times. This sequence joins TRBV5-6 and TRBJ2-1; TRBD2 matches 8 bases. Trimming cost V 2 bases and J 9 bases; bases outside gene matches: 13. CDR3 size: 16 residues. Germline V gene sequence: CDR1 SGHDT, CDR2 YYEEEE. The CDR3 here is CASSFSPGGPRAEQFF. The CDR3 nucleotides read TGTGCCAGCAGCTTCTCTCCGGGAGGGCCGAGGGCTGAGCAGTTCTTC.

This clonotype was observed a handful of times. This sequence joins TRBV10-1 and TRBJ1-1; D is uncertain. Germline CDR1 WNHNN, CDR2 SYGVQD (reference sequence). The CDR3 runs to 14 residues. V gave up 5 bases and J gave up 7 bases, with 17 bases separating them. CDR3 loop: CASSLIRSGVEAFF. CDR3 nucleotide sequence: TGCGCCAGCAGTCTCATTCGAAGTGGAGTTGAAGCTTTCTTT.

This clonotype was recorded at least ten times. V is TRBV11-1 and J is TRBJ2-7, with TRBD2 matching over 9 bases. The CDR3 extends over 14 amino acids. Losses at the gene ends were 6 bases for V and 3 bases for J; bases not matched to a gene: 6. Germline assignment: CDR1 SGHAT and CDR2 FQDESV (reference sequence). CDR3: CASRTTSGDYEQYF. CDR3 nucleotide sequence: TGTGCCAGCAGGACGACTAGCGGCGACTACGAGCAGTACTTC.

This clonotype was observed a handful of times. The J gene is TRBJ2-3, the V gene TRBV18; TRBD2 aligns across 14 bases. Looked up from germline, CDR1 is KGHSH and CDR2 is LQKENI. J lost 4 bases, V lost 1 base, and 1 base had no gene match. The CDR3 covers 16 residues. In nucleotides, the CDR3 is TGTGCCAGCTCACCACGACTAGCGGGGGGGCCAGATACGCAGTATTTT. It specifies CASSPRLAGGPDTQYF.

The chain links TRBV6-1 to TRBJ1-2; no clear D gene. Germline V gene data show CDR1 as MNHNS and CDR2 as SASEGT. The length of the CDR3 is 11 residues. The V end was cut by 8 bases, the J end by 8 bases, with 12 bases between. The CDR3 is CASATLRGYTF. CDR3 DNA: TGTGCCAGCGCGACCCTCCGAGGCTACACCTTC.

This sequence joins TRBV28 and TRBJ2-7, with TRBD1 as a possible D gene (6 bases). V lost 6 bases, J lost 7 bases, and 16 bases lay in between. The length of the CDR3 is 13 residues. Per germline, CDR1 MDHEN and CDR2 SYDVKM. CDR3 region: CASRTGLPGEQYF. As DNA, the CDR3 is TGTGCCAGCAGGACAGGCCTTCCTGGGGAGCAGTACTTC.

This clonotype has more than one count but fewer than ten. The chain recombines TRBV24-1 with TRBJ2-1, with D possibly matching TRBD2 (6 bases). Per germline, CDR1 KGHDR and CDR2 SFDVKD. CDR3 size: 14 residues. V was pared by 7 bases and J by 0 bases, with 9 bases between. The CDR3 DNA follows: TGTGCCACCAGGGCCGGGGGCTCCTACAATGAGCAGTTCTTC. Translated, it gives CATRAGGSYNEQFF.

The sample holds a few counts of this clonotype. The chain carries TRBV7-2 and TRBJ1-1, with D unclear. The CDR3 loop spans 13 amino acids. CDR1 is SGHTA and CDR2 is FQGNSA in the germline V gene. Trimming pared 1 base from V and 8 bases from J, leaving 11 bases between. The CDR3 DNA sequence: TGTGCCAGCAGCTTAGTCTCAGGATCAGAAGCTTTCTTT. Its protein is CASSLVSGSEAFF.

This clonotype came up many times. The chain uses TRBV7-9 and TRBJ2-2, with a weak D call TRBD2 (5 bases). CDR3 length: 16 residues. CDR1 and CDR2 from the germline V gene are SEHNR and FQNEAQ (reference sequence). V lost 10 bases to trimming and J lost 2 bases, with 20 bases between them. In DNA form, the CDR3 reads TGTGCCAAGACGGCCGGAGGAGTGGAAAACACCGGGGAGCTGTTTTTT. It encodes CAKTAGGVENTGELFF.

This chain uses TRBV27 with TRBJ2-2; D is possibly TRBD1 (5 bases). This CDR3 spans 12 amino acids. The V gene's germline CDR1 is MNHEY and CDR2 SMNVEV (reference sequence). Trimming removed 6 bases at V and 6 bases at J, with 8 bases between. CDR3 DNA sequence: TGTGCCAGCAGGCAGGGTCCCGGGGAGCTGTTTTTT. This codes for CASRQGPGELFF.

The chain carries TRBV5-8 and TRBJ1-6; D perhaps matches TRBD1 (6 bases). The germline gives CDR1 SGHTS, CDR2 YDEGEE. There are 15 residues in the CDR3. With 4 bases removed from V and 10 bases from J, the gap between germline ends came to 18 bases. The CDR3: CASSQGHSEASPLHF. The CDR3 nucleotides are TGTGCCAGCAGCCAGGGACACAGCGAGGCATCACCCCTCCACTTT. Filled out from reference TRBV5-8 and TRBJ1-6, the complete variable domain reads EAGVTQSPTHLIKTRGQQATLRCSPISGHTSVYWYQQALGLGLQFLLWYDEGEERNRGNFPPRFSGRQFPNYSSELNVNALELEDSALYLCASSQGHSEASPLHFGNGTRLTVT.

This clonotype was recorded many times. This sequence joins TRBV2 and TRBJ2-1; a weak D match, TRBD2 (6 bases). Trimming pared 10 bases from V and 9 bases from J, leaving 22 bases between. This CDR3 is 14 amino acids long. CDR1 and CDR2 from the germline V gene are SNHLY and FYNNEI. DNA of the CDR3: TGTGCCATCCCGGGGGAACCCGGGGAGAGTGAGCAGTTCTTC. Protein sequence: CAIPGEPGESEQFF.

The J gene is TRBJ1-2, the V gene TRBV12-3 or TRBV12-4; a weak D match, TRBD1 (6 bases). Trimming pared 5 bases from V and 5 bases from J, leaving 15 bases between. CDR3 length: 14 residues. The CDR3 DNA reads as TGTGCCAGCAGTCTGACGGACAGTCTTTATGGCTACACCTTC. Protein sequence: CASSLTDSLYGYTF.

This clonotype has at least ten counts. This sequence joins TRBV3-1 and TRBJ2-3; tentatively, D is TRBD2 (6 bases). The length of the CDR3 is 16 residues. Trimming shortened V by 3 bases and J by 0 bases, and 13 bases separated the two germline ends. CDR1 is LGHDT and CDR2 is YNNKEL in the germline V gene (reference sequence). CDR3 sequence (DNA): TGTGCCAGCAGCCAGGGGTACGGGGGAAGCACAGATACGCAGTATTTT. It specifies CASSQGYGGSTDTQYF.

This clonotype was counted many times. The genes are TRBV7-3 and TRBJ2-1; TRBD1 agrees at 7 bases. J gave up 0 bases and V 5 bases, and 7 bases lay outside the gene matches. The CDR3 is 16 residues long. The germline V gene has CDR1 SGHTA and CDR2 FQGTGA. The CDR3 coding sequence is TGTGCCAGCAGCCATGAGGGGGCCAGCTCCTACAATGAGCAGTTCTTC. Its translation: CASSHEGASSYNEQFF.

There are many counts of this clonotype. This chain connects TRBV12-3 or TRBV12-4 to TRBJ2-1; D is ambiguous. Trimming took off 3 bases at V and 0 bases at J, with 18 bases between the two ends. The CDR3 extends over 18 amino acids. The CDR3 sequence is CASSLKPRGPSSYNEQFF. CDR3 coding DNA: TGTGCCAGCAGTTTGAAACCCCGTGGCCCAAGCTCCTACAATGAGCAGTTCTTC.

The table lists this clonotype with many counts. V gene TRBV20-1 combines with J gene TRBJ2-6; 8 positions agree with TRBD2. Trimming cost V 7 bases and J 0 bases; bases outside gene matches: 8. The length of the CDR3 is 16 residues. CDR1 is DFQATT and CDR2 is SNEGSKA in the germline V gene (reference sequence). CDR3 sequence reads: CSESGSLSSGANVLTF. The CDR3 DNA reads TGCAGTGAGAGCGGGAGCCTGAGCTCTGGGGCCAACGTCCTGACTTTC.

The sample holds a few counts of this clonotype. The rearrangement uses TRBV5-4 and TRBJ2-1; D gene unclear. Per the germline V gene, CDR1 is SGHNT and CDR2 is YYREEE (reference sequence). Trimming removed 5 bases at V and 0 bases at J, with 15 bases between. The CDR3 has 16 residues. The CDR3 protein is CASRADIQSSYNEQFF. The CDR3 DNA follows: TGTGCCAGCAGAGCAGACATCCAGAGCTCCTACAATGAGCAGTTCTTC.

The sample holds many counts of this clonotype. This chain links TRBV7-9 with TRBJ2-7; no clear D gene. This CDR3 region has 11 residues. The germline V gene encodes CDR1 SEHNR and CDR2 FQNEAQ (reference sequence). V was cut by 4 bases and J by 7 bases, with 8 bases left in between. The CDR3 sequence: CASSSPREQYF. CDR3 DNA sequence: TGTGCCAGCAGCTCCCCGCGGGAGCAGTACTTC.

This clonotype has ten or more counts. The chain employs TRBV7-9 and TRBJ2-1; D may be TRBD1 (6 bases). CDR1 is SEHNR, CDR2 FQNEAQ, per germline (reference sequence). The germline V and J ends were trimmed by 4 bases and 9 bases, with 16 bases remaining between them. The CDR3 extends over 14 amino acids. CDR3 coding DNA: TGTGCCAGCAGCTGGCTACAGGGTAGTGGTGAGCAGTTCTTC. Its protein product is CASSWLQGSGEQFF.

This clonotype occurred a few times. A much larger clone differs from this one at a single base, so this may be a read error. The chain uses TRBV12-3 or TRBV12-4 and TRBJ2-2, with D perhaps matching TRBD1 or TRBD2 (6 bases each). The V and J ends lost 5 bases and 1 base respectively, with 11 bases between them. This CDR3 is built from 15 residues. This CDR3 reads CASSEGGRNTGELFF. The CDR3 bases are TGTGCCAGCAGTGAAGGGGGGAGGAACACCGGGGAGCTGTTTTTT.

CDR3 coding DNA: TGTGCTAGTGGTTGGGGGACTCGGGGCCCACAATATGGCTACACCTTC. Encoded protein: CASGWGTRGPQYGYTF. This rearrangement joins TRBV12-5 to TRBJ1-2; tentatively, D is TRBD1 (5 bases). The germline gives CDR1 LGHNT, CDR2 FRNRAP. The CDR3 has 16 amino acids. V was cut by 4 bases and J by 5 bases, with 20 bases left in between. The variable domain in full, with the rest retrieved from reference TRBV12-5 and TRBJ1-2, is DARVTQTPRHKVTEMGQEVTMRCQPILGHNTVFWYRQTMMQGLELLAYFRNRAPLDDSGMPKDRFSAEMPDATLATLKIQPSEPRDSAVYFCASGWGTRGPQYGYTFGSGTRLTVV.

This clonotype was counted many times. The chain has TRBV4-1 and TRBJ2-5, with 11 bases aligning to TRBD2. The CDR3 length is 15 residues. After removal of 4 bases from V and 5 bases from J, the junction contained 6 bases not matched to a gene. Germline values: CDR1 MGHRA, CDR2 YSYEKL. CDR3 residues: CASSRNGLAGETQYF. CDR3 DNA sequence: TGCGCCAGCAGCCGTAACGGACTAGCGGGTGAGACCCAGTACTTC.

J is TRBJ2-2 and V is TRBV19; possible D gene TRBD1, 6 bases. This CDR3 region has 15 residues. V was clipped by 5 bases and J by 6 bases, with 16 bases between them. Germline CDR1 and CDR2: LNHDA and SQIVND (reference sequence). In nucleotides, the CDR3 is TGTGCCAGTAGTCAAGCCACAGGGTCCCCCGGGGAGCTGTTTTTT. Encoded protein: CASSQATGSPGELFF.

This clonotype was detected many times. The chain uses TRBV20-1 and TRBJ2-5, with 8 positions matching TRBD1. Germline trimming cut 2 bases from V and 2 bases from J; bases unmatched to any gene: 7. CDR1 DFQATT and CDR2 SNEGSKA come from the germline V gene (reference sequence). The CDR3 spans 15 residues. The CDR3 loop is CSARHTGTGQETQYF. The CDR3 DNA reads as TGCAGTGCTAGACACACCGGGACAGGACAAGAGACCCAGTACTTC.

On this clonotype itself: The junction does not match germline at one end; this may be a read error. The chain uses TRBV9 and TRBJ1-1, with 7 positions matching TRBD1. Germline CDR1 is SGDLS and CDR2 is YYNGEE. The CDR3 is 15 residues long. The CDR3 reads CASSPQTQGYTEAYF. CDR3 nucleotides: TGTGCCAGCAGCCCCCAGACACAGGGGTACACTGAAGCTTACTTT. Full variable domain (outside the CDR3, taken from reference TRBV9 and TRBJ1-1): DSGVTQTPKHLITATGQRVTLRCSPRSGDLSVYWYQQSLDQGLQFLIQYYNGEERAKGNILERFSAQQFPDLHSELNLSSLELGDSALYFCASSPQTQGYTEAYFGQGTRLTVV.

This clonotype turned up a few times. J is TRBJ2-7 and V is TRBV5-6; D uncertain. The CDR3 is 14 residues long. V dropped 0 bases and J dropped 2 bases, with 9 bases sitting between them. Germline assignment: CDR1 SGHDT and CDR2 YYEEEE. In DNA form, the CDR3 reads TGTGCCAGCAGCTTGGCTTCAGTAACCTACGAGCAGTACTTC. This codes for CASSLASVTYEQYF.

The V and J genes are TRBV11-3 and TRBJ2-2; the match to TRBD1 covers 8 bases. CDR1 is SGHNT, CDR2 YENEEA, per germline. The CDR3 extends over 14 amino acids. After removal of 6 bases from V and 5 bases from J, the junction contained 5 bases not matched to a gene. The CDR3 sequence is CASRDRVGTGELFF. CDR3 coding DNA: TGTGCCAGCAGGGACAGGGTGGGAACCGGGGAGCTGTTTTTT.

This clonotype was found many times. The V gene is TRBV7-9, the J gene TRBJ1-1; no clear D. The length of the CDR3 is 13 residues. Trimming removed 2 bases from V and 6 bases from J, with 10 bases in between. Per germline, CDR1 SEHNR and CDR2 FQNEAQ (reference sequence). CDR3 in amino acids: CASSLSLLAEAFF. CDR3 nucleotides: TGTGCCAGCAGCTTAAGCCTTCTCGCTGAAGCTTTCTTT.

This clonotype appeared many times. The V and J genes are TRBV20-1 and TRBJ1-4; possibly TRBD1 for D (5 bases). V was clipped by 1 base and J by 4 bases, with 19 bases between them. CDR1 DFQATT and CDR2 SNEGSKA come from the germline V gene (reference sequence). CDR3 length: 17 amino acids. For the CDR3, the DNA is TGCAGTGCTAGAGTTGGAAGAAGCCGGGGGGATAATGAAAAACTGTTTTTT. Protein product: CSARVGRSRGDNEKLFF.

This clonotype came up many times. V and J are TRBV28 and TRBJ2-3; the D is unclear. V was clipped by 8 bases and J by 4 bases, with 10 bases between them. CDR3 length: 12 amino acids. CDR1 and CDR2 from the germline V gene are MDHEN and SYDVKM. The CDR3 here is CASCRWPDTQYF. As DNA, the CDR3 is TGTGCCAGCTGTCGTTGGCCAGATACGCAGTATTTT.

The sample holds many counts of this clonotype. This sequence joins TRBV11-1 and TRBJ1-2; no firm D call. Germline V lookup: CDR1 SGHAT, CDR2 FQDESV (reference sequence). This CDR3 is built from 15 residues. V lost 5 bases and J lost 6, with 19 bases in between. CDR3: CASSGGESRWDGYTF. DNA of the CDR3: TGTGCCAGCAGCGGAGGAGAGTCCCGTTGGGATGGCTACACCTTC.